These 24 T cell receptor beta chains originate from one sample sequenced in a study of spatial heterogeneity in lung cancer. MiXCR, run by TCRdb on the 5' RACE reads, gives a single entry per CDR3 protein. The table shows some 40,000 distinct CDR3 sequences, with roughly 4.9% occurring only once. Time point of the sample: sample taken at primary tumor resection. The material sequenced was PBMCs, taken at surgery. The source of these receptors is a female donor with early-stage non-small cell lung cancer.

In its sample, this clonotype is medium-sized (0.01 to 0.1%). This rearrangement joins TRBV20-1 to TRBJ1-1, with D possibly matching TRBD1 (5 bases). This CDR3 spans 14 amino acids. Germline V lookup: CDR1 DFQATT, CDR2 SNEGSKA (reference sequence). V was pared by 0 bases and J by 1 base, with 9 bases between. As DNA, the CDR3 is TGCAGTGCTAGAGATCCGACAGCGAACACTGAAGCTTTCTTT. It yields the protein CSARDPTANTEAFF.

V gene TRBV18 combines with J gene TRBJ2-1; 9 nucleotides align to TRBD2. Germline CDR1 and CDR2: KGHSH and LQKENI. The CDR3 runs to 15 residues. The ends lost 1 base at V and 5 bases at J; junction bases unmatched: 3. As DNA, the CDR3 is TGTGCCAGCTCACCACTAGCGGGGGCCAACAATGAGCAGTTCTTC. It yields the protein CASSPLAGANNEQFF.

This clonotype was detected ten times or more. The V call is TRBV6-2 or TRBV6-3, the J call TRBJ1-2, with unresolved D. CDR3 size: 12 residues. Trimming removed 2 bases at V and 5 bases at J, with 6 bases between. Germline CDR1 and CDR2: MNHEY and SVGEGT. The CDR3 reads CASSYRGYGYTF. The CDR3 nucleotides read TGTGCCAGCAGTTACCGTGGTTATGGCTACACCTTC.

This clonotype appeared many times. For the CDR3, the DNA is TGTGCAAAGAGTAGGGTCCCAAATAGCAATCAGCCCCAGCATTTT. It translates to CAKSRVPNSNQPQHF. The V call is TRBV7-3, the J call TRBJ1-5; D gene ambiguous. This CDR3 comprises 15 residues. The V gene's germline CDR1 is SGHTA and CDR2 FQGTGA.

This clonotype was observed many times. J is TRBJ1-2 and V is TRBV6-2 or TRBV6-3; D unclear. CDR3 length equals 13 residues. V gave up 4 bases and J gave up 5 bases, with 11 bases separating them. Per the germline V gene, CDR1 is MNHEY and CDR2 is SVGEGT. The CDR3 DNA follows: TGTGCCAGCAGTTTAAGGCGAGGATATGGCTACACCTTC. Encoded protein: CASSLRRGYGYTF.

This clonotype has at least ten counts. V gene TRBV7-9 combines with J gene TRBJ2-5; possible D gene TRBD2, 6 bases. Per the germline V gene, CDR1 is SEHNR and CDR2 is FQNEAQ (reference sequence). The CDR3 covers 13 residues. With 5 bases removed from V and 3 bases from J, the gap between germline ends came to 10 bases. CDR3 sequence (DNA): TGTGCCAGCAGCGAGTCGGGGGAAGAGACCCAGTACTTC. This encodes CASSESGEETQYF.

The chain couples TRBV19 to TRBJ2-1, with TRBD2 matching over 7 bases. The V gene's germline CDR1 is LNHDA and CDR2 SQIVND (reference sequence). The CDR3 loop spans 14 amino acids. V trimming: 3 bases; J trimming: 5 bases; junction bases outside the gene matches: 4. The CDR3 DNA follows: TGTGCCAGTAGTATGTCCCTAGCGGACAATGAGCAGTTCTTC. Its protein product is CASSMSLADNEQFF.

This clonotype was seen many times. As DNA, the CDR3 is TGTGCCAGCTCCCCTGGACAGGGGTACCCAGATACGCAGTATTTT. Encoded protein: CASSPGQGYPDTQYF. The V gene is TRBV2, the J gene TRBJ2-3; 9 bases map to TRBD1. The germline gives CDR1 SNHLY, CDR2 FYNNEI. V shed 8 bases and J 4 bases; nucleotides not matched to a gene: 10. This CDR3 contains 15 residues.

This clonotype showed up many times. The rearrangement links TRBV20-1 to TRBJ1-5; D perhaps matches TRBD1 (6 bases). Trimming took 3 bases from V and 2 from J, leaving 14 bases between them. The CDR3 is 15 residues long. Germline CDR1 DFQATT, CDR2 SNEGSKA (reference sequence). CDR3 amino acids: CSASGGRVGNQPQHF. The CDR3 region has the DNA TGCAGTGCTAGCGGGGGGCGCGTCGGCAATCAGCCCCAGCATTTT.

This clonotype has more than one count but fewer than ten. V usage is TRBV19 and J usage is TRBJ1-2; D is possibly TRBD1 (6 bases). V was pared by 3 bases and J by 5 bases, with 10 bases between. The CDR3 sequence is 13 residues long. Germline assignment: CDR1 LNHDA and CDR2 SQIVND (reference sequence). The CDR3 sequence is CASSIGQPYGYTF. In DNA form, the CDR3 reads TGTGCCAGTAGTATTGGACAGCCATATGGCTACACCTTC. Full variable domain (outside the CDR3, taken from reference TRBV19 and TRBJ1-2): DGGITQSPKYLFRKEGQNVTLSCEQNLNHDAMYWYRQDPGQGLRLIYYSQIVNDFQKGDIAEGYSVSREKKESFPLTVTSAQKNPTAFYLCASSIGQPYGYTFGSGTRLTVV.

In its sample, this clonotype was seen a few times. V gene TRBV23-1 combines with J gene TRBJ2-5; 9 nucleotides agree with TRBD1. TRBV23-1 is labeled an ORF, and its function is uncertain. J was trimmed by 5 bases and V by 2 bases; bases with no gene match: 12. This CDR3 is built from 17 residues. Written as DNA, the CDR3 is TGCGCCAGCAGTCAACCTACCGCACAGGGGGCTGAGGAGACCCAGTACTTC. Its protein product is CASSQPTAQGAEETQYF.

This clonotype was found once. The chain joins TRBV3-1 to TRBJ2-1, with 11 bases fitting TRBD2. Germline CDR1 is LGHDT and CDR2 is YNNKEL (reference sequence). The CDR3 is 14 amino acids. Trimming cost V 4 bases and J 12 bases; bases outside gene matches: 8. Written as DNA, the CDR3 is TGTGCCAGCAGCCTACTTGGGCTAGCGGGGGGGCAGTTCTTC. It specifies CASSLLGLAGGQFF.

The gene calls are TRBV7-6 and TRBJ2-5; D may be TRBD1 (6 bases). Trimming pared 5 bases from V and 4 bases from J, leaving 11 bases between. CDR1 is SGHVS and CDR2 is FNYEAQ in the germline V gene. CDR3 size: 13 residues. For the CDR3, the DNA is TGTGCCAGCAGCCCTACCAGGGGAGAGACCCAGTACTTC. Protein: CASSPTRGETQYF.

This clonotype was seen repeatedly, ten times or more. The rearrangement joins TRBV5-6 to TRBJ1-1; possibly TRBD1 for D (6 bases). Looked up from germline, CDR1 is SGHDT and CDR2 is YYEEEE. The germline V and J ends were trimmed by 4 bases and 0 bases, with 7 bases remaining between them. This CDR3 comprises 13 residues. CDR3 protein: CASSGQLNTEAFF. As DNA, the CDR3 is TGTGCCAGCAGCGGACAGCTGAACACTGAAGCTTTCTTT.

This clonotype was picked up many times. The V gene is TRBV6-2 or TRBV6-3, the J gene TRBJ2-3; D is undetermined. Germline V gene data show CDR1 as MNHEY and CDR2 as SVGEGT. V was pared by 2 bases and J by 1 base, with 7 bases between. The length of the CDR3 is 14 residues. The CDR3 spells CASSYLGGTDTQYF. The CDR3 bases are TGTGCCAGCAGTTACCTGGGCGGCACAGATACGCAGTATTTT.

This clonotype was counted a few times. The V call is TRBV7-9, the J call TRBJ1-1, with unresolved D. CDR3 length: 13 amino acids. The V and J ends lost 1 base and 5 bases respectively, with 8 bases between them. CDR1 is SEHNR and CDR2 is FQNEAQ in the germline V gene (reference sequence). The CDR3 reads CASSLDPLTEAFF. The CDR3 DNA is TGTGCCAGCAGCTTAGATCCGCTTACTGAAGCTTTCTTT. The entire variable domain, with the rest obtained from reference TRBV7-9 and TRBJ1-1, is as follows: DTGVSQNPRHKITKRGQNVTFRCDPISEHNRLYWYRQTLGQGPEFLTYFQNEAQLEKSRLLSDRFSAERPKGSFSTLEIQRTEQGDSAMYLCASSLDPLTEAFFGQGTRLTVV.

The V and J genes are TRBV20-1 and TRBJ2-5; D not certain. Germline CDR1 DFQATT, CDR2 SNEGSKA (reference sequence). This CDR3 comprises 13 residues. The CDR3 DNA reads as TGCAGCCGGTATTCCCCCCAGCAAGAGACCCAGTACTTC. Its protein is CSRYSPQQETQYF.

The V gene is TRBV5-1, the J gene TRBJ2-5, with 11 bases aligning to TRBD1. Germline V lookup: CDR1 SGHRS, CDR2 YFSETQ. V trimming: 0 bases; J trimming: 4 bases; junction bases outside the gene matches: 2. The CDR3 sequence is 15 residues long. The CDR3, as DNA: TGCGCCAGCAGCTTGGGCGGGACAGGGGGAGAGACCCAGTACTTC. It translates to CASSLGGTGGETQYF.

The chain combines TRBV12-3 or TRBV12-4 with TRBJ2-5; a possible D gene is TRBD2 (5 bases). Trimming removed 5 bases from V and 2 bases from J, with 12 bases in between. The length of the CDR3 is 14 residues. CDR3 sequence reads: CASSPGSEQETQYF. The DNA for the CDR3 is TGTGCCAGCAGTCCGGGGTCGGAACAAGAGACCCAGTACTTC.

This clonotype was seen ten or more times. This sequence joins TRBV29-1 and TRBJ2-3; D unclear. The length of the CDR3 is 12 residues. Germline CDR1 reads SQVTM; CDR2 reads ANQGSEA. Trimming cost V 5 bases and J 5 bases, with 11 bases left between them. The CDR3 here is CSVLEAGDTQYF. The CDR3 bases are TGCAGCGTTCTAGAGGCCGGAGATACGCAGTATTTT.

This clonotype was seen repeatedly, ten times or more. The gene calls are TRBV5-4 and TRBJ2-1, with D unclear. Germline CDR1 SGHNT, CDR2 YYREEE (reference sequence). The CDR3 is 14 amino acids. V lost 1 base and J 5 bases, leaving 10 bases between the germline ends. The CDR3 spells CASSLIDVDNEQFF. CDR3 bases: TGTGCCAGCAGCTTGATCGATGTGGACAATGAGCAGTTCTTC.

The chain joins TRBV12-3 or TRBV12-4 to TRBJ1-4, with D unclear. Trimming took 5 bases from V and 7 from J, leaving 8 bases between them. The CDR3 has 12 amino acids. The chain's CDR3 is CASSPGGEKLFF. The CDR3 DNA reads as TGTGCCAGCAGTCCTGGTGGTGAAAAACTGTTTTTT.

This clonotype occurred many times. The V call is TRBV6-2 or TRBV6-3, the J call TRBJ2-2, with 8 nucleotides matching TRBD2. The CDR3 runs 18 residues. The J segment lost 0 bases and the V segment lost 6 bases, leaving 12 bases of the junction unmatched. Germline CDR1 and CDR2: MNHEY and SVGEGT. The CDR3 is CASSPYPTSGSNTGELFF. The CDR3 DNA is TGTGCCAGCAGCCCTTACCCCACTAGCGGTTCGAACACCGGGGAGCTGTTTTTT.

This clonotype was counted many times. The chain employs TRBV6-2 or TRBV6-3 and TRBJ2-7; 8 nucleotides align to TRBD1. This CDR3 is 15 amino acids long. Germline V CDR1 and CDR2: MNHEY, SVGEGT. The trim removed 6 bases at V and 2 bases at J, leaving 9 bases unmatched. CDR3 DNA sequence: TGTGCCAGCAGCCGACAGGGGATCGCGACCTACGAGCAGTACTTC. Amino acid sequence: CASSRQGIATYEQYF.